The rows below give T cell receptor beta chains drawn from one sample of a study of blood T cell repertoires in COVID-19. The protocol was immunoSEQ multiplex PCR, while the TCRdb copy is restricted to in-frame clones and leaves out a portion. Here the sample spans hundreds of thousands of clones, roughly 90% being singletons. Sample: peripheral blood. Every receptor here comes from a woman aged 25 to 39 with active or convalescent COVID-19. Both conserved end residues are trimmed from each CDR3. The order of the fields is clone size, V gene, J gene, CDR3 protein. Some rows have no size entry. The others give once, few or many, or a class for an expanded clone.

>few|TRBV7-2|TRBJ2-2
ASSLVREDTGELF
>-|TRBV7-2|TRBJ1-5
ASSLVEGPQPQH
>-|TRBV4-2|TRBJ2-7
ASSQTTGTYEQY
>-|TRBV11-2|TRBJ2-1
ASSTQNNEQF
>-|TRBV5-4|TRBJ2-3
ASSRRGSPQDTQY
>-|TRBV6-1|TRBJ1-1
ASSDDGTEEAF
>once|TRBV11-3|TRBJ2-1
ASSLEPGQYNEQF
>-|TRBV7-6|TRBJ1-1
ASSSGPGTGDTEAF
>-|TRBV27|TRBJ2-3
ASRQDYRTDTQY
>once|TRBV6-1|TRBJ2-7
ASSELSEQY
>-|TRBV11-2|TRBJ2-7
ASSPNAGFSYEQY
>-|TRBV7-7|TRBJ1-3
ASSPGGASSGNTIY
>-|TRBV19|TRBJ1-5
ASKPGQLNQPQH
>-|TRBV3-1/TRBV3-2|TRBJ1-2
ASSQGGGVYGYT
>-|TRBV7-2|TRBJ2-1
ASSERDRKDNEQF
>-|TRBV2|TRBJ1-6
ASSLGSSYNSPLH
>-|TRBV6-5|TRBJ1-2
ASSYSLGANYGYT
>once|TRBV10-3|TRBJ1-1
ASVTGLKTEAF
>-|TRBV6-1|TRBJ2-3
ASSEAFRTSGSTDTQY
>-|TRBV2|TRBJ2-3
ASRLAGVEDTQY
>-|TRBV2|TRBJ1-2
ASSTDGYGYT
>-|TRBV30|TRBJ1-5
AWSGQNNQPQH